This TCR beta chain originates from a study of blood T cells in healthy people across ages. Study-level results: There were more naive CD4+ cells and higher diversity in long-lived donors than in aged donors.

A second PCR, run for about 7 to 11 cycles, used a sample-barcoded 5' primer plus a J-beta primer mix. Each cDNA molecule carried a tag from a template-switch adaptor that contained 12 random nucleotides. Each CDR3 protein gets one entry after TCRdb re-called the 5' RACE reads with MiXCR. Among about 1 million distinct CDR3 sequences listed, about 23% were seen once. There are a few counts of this clonotype. Its antigen is still unknown. The V gene end was trimmed by 1 base and the J gene end by 6 bases; junction bases not matched to a gene: 7. CDR1 is SGHRS and CDR2 is YFSETQ in the germline V gene. This CDR3 region has 16 residues. The same data also went into a second study, on T cells of mothers and their children. From that study: The M1S primer of the second PCR added sample barcodes and 2-4 random nucleotides.

The sequencing input was blood. The chain recombines TRBV5-1 with TRBJ2-1; 10 bases align to TRBD2. This receptor was identified in a girl aged 2-10 years in good health. CDR3 amino acids: CASSLFETSGSNEQFF. The CDR3 DNA reads as TGCGCCAGCAGCTTGTTTGAGACTAGCGGGTCCAATGAGCAGTTCTTC.